One sample yielded the 24 T cell receptor beta chains listed below, sequenced in a study of blood T cell repertoires in COVID-19. Here immunoSEQ multiplex PCR was the method, and the copy in TCRdb shows in-frame clones only, minus some. The sample yields about 410,000 clones, just over 85% seen once. The material sequenced was peripheral blood. The receptors here all came from a woman in her twenties or thirties with active or convalescent COVID-19.

The CDR3 here is CAISESGGQGSYEQYF. DNA for the CDR3: TGTGCCATCAGTGAGTCGGGGGGACAGGGTTCCTACGAGCAGTACTTC. The V and J genes are TRBV10-3 and TRBJ2-7; TRBD1 agrees at 9 bases. The CDR3 totals 16 residues. Germline V gene data show CDR1 as ENHRY and CDR2 as SYGVKD. V dropped 0 bases and J dropped 1; count of bases not matched to a gene: 4.

This rearrangement joins TRBV6-5 to TRBJ2-3; 9 bases align to TRBD2. The V segment lost 5 bases and the J segment 6 bases; nucleotides outside the gene matches: 9. Germline V gene sequence: CDR1 MNHEY, CDR2 SVGAGI. The CDR3 contains 15 residues. This CDR3 reads CASSPSGVPSDTQYF. DNA for the CDR3: TGTGCCAGCAGTCCTAGCGGGGTCCCCAGTGATACGCAGTATTTT.

The rearrangement uses TRBV4-2 and TRBJ1-1; D uncertain. The CDR3 totals 16 residues. V shed 0 bases and J shed 1 base, with 12 bases lying between them. Looked up from germline, CDR1 is LGHNA and CDR2 is YNFKEQ. The CDR3 DNA reads as TGTGCCAGCAGCCAAGAAACAACTAAGTGGAACACTGAAGCTTTCTTT. Its translation: CASSQETTKWNTEAFF.

The rearrangement joins TRBV28 to TRBJ2-5; D may be TRBD1 (6 bases). CDR3 length: 15 residues. Germline values: CDR1 MDHEN, CDR2 SYDVKM. V gave up 5 bases and J gave up 2 bases, with 15 bases separating them. CDR3 bases: TGTGCCAGCAGTCGGACAGCAACACTTCAAGAGACCCAGTACTTC. This encodes CASSRTATLQETQYF.

This rearrangement joins TRBV5-1 to TRBJ2-1, with no clear D. The germline V gene has CDR1 SGHRS and CDR2 YFSETQ. With 0 bases removed from V and 2 bases from J, the gap between germline ends came to 15 bases. The CDR3 has 17 amino acids. Here the CDR3 reads CASSLVLDAQTYNEQFF. In DNA form, the CDR3 reads TGCGCCAGCAGCTTGGTTCTAGACGCCCAAACCTACAATGAGCAGTTCTTC. Complete variable domain (other parts from reference TRBV5-1 and TRBJ2-1): KAGVTQTPRYLIKTRGQQVTLSCSPISGHRSVSWYQQTPGQGLQFLFEYFSETQRNKGNFPGRFSGRQFSNSRSEMNVSTLELGDSALYLCASSLVLDAQTYNEQFFGPGTRLTVL.

This clone was counted only a few times. V is TRBV13 and J is TRBJ2-7; 9 bases are a match to TRBD2. Germline V gives CDR1 PRHDT, CDR2 FYEKMQ (reference sequence). J gave up 0 bases and V 5 bases, and 11 bases lay outside the gene matches. The CDR3 spans 17 residues. CDR3 protein: CASSRPSSGSLSYEQYF. For the CDR3, the DNA is TGTGCCAGCAGCCGGCCTAGTAGCGGGAGCCTCTCCTACGAGCAGTACTTC. The entire variable domain, with the rest obtained from reference TRBV13 and TRBJ2-7, is as follows: AAGVIQSPRHLIKEKRETATLKCYPIPRHDTVYWYQQGPGQDPQFLISFYEKMQSDKGSIPDRFSAQQFSDYHSELNMSSLELGDSALYFCASSRPSSGSLSYEQYFGPGTRLTVT.

As regards this clone: The same CDR3 also results from other DNA sequences found in this sample. This chain connects TRBV9 to TRBJ1-3; D is possibly TRBD1 (5 bases). V lost 0 bases and J lost 3, with 7 bases in between. CDR3 length: 14 amino acids. CDR1 SGDLS and CDR2 YYNGEE come from the germline V gene. As DNA, the CDR3 is TGTGCCAGCAGCGTAGAGGGGTTTGGAAACACCATATATTTT. Protein product: CASSVEGFGNTIYF.

The genes are TRBV4-1 and TRBJ1-3; 9 bases are shared with TRBD1. The germline V gene has CDR1 MGHRA and CDR2 YSYEKL. The V gene end was trimmed by 2 bases and the J gene end by 2 bases; junction bases not matched to a gene: 10. The CDR3 contains 18 residues. CDR3 bases: TGCGCCAGCAGCCAAATGATTCTCCGGGACAGGGCTGGAAACACCATATATTTT. Its translation is CASSQMILRDRAGNTIYF.

This sequence joins TRBV2 and TRBJ2-1, with 12 bases lining up with TRBD2. V lost 10 bases and J lost 7; bases outside the gene matches: 2. Germline CDR1 reads SNHLY; CDR2 reads FYNNEI. This CDR3 has 12 amino acids. The DNA of the CDR3 is TGTGCCACAGGACTAGCGGGGAATGAGCAGTTCTTC. This sequence encodes CATGLAGNEQFF.

This clone has only one observation. CDR3 in DNA: TGTGCCAGCAGTCCCGGGACTAGCGGCTCCTACAATGAGCAGTTCTTC. This codes for CASSPGTSGSYNEQFF. This chain uses TRBV27 with TRBJ2-1; 11 bases fit TRBD2. The trim removed 5 bases at V and 0 bases at J, leaving 3 bases unmatched. The germline V gene encodes CDR1 MNHEY and CDR2 SMNVEV (reference sequence). The CDR3 covers 16 residues.

The genes are TRBV7-9 and TRBJ1-4; D is uncertain. Germline V gene data show CDR1 as SEHNR and CDR2 as FQNEAQ (reference sequence). V was trimmed by 6 bases and J by 0 bases, leaving 5 bases between them. This CDR3 comprises 13 residues. CDR3 region: CASSPSTNEKLFF. The CDR3 DNA sequence: TGTGCCAGCAGTCCCTCAACTAATGAAAAACTGTTTTTT.

J is TRBJ2-7 and V is TRBV7-9, with TRBD2 matching over 11 bases. The trim removed 4 bases at V and 5 bases at J, leaving 4 bases unmatched. The germline gives CDR1 SEHNR, CDR2 FQNEAQ (reference sequence). CDR3 length: 14 amino acids. The CDR3, as DNA: TGTGCCAGCAGCTGGGGACTAGCGGCCGACGAGCAGTACTTC. Residues: CASSWGLAADEQYF.

The chain has TRBV6-5 and TRBJ1-1, with 11 bases lining up with TRBD1. Germline V gene sequence: CDR1 MNHEY, CDR2 SVGAGI. The CDR3 has 15 amino acids. The junction had 11 bases not matched to a gene; V was cut back by 4 bases and J by 10 bases. The DNA of the CDR3 is TGTGCCAGCAGTTCACCGGGACAGGGGGTGATAGGAGCTTTCTTT. Its protein product is CASSSPGQGVIGAFF.

V usage is TRBV7-9 and J usage is TRBJ1-2; 7 bases are a match to TRBD1. Germline assignment: CDR1 SEHNR and CDR2 FQNEAQ (reference sequence). The length of the CDR3 is 13 residues. V shed 3 bases and J 8 bases; nucleotides not matched to a gene: 6. CDR3 loop: CASSFWQGEGYTF. CDR3 DNA: TGTGCCAGCAGCTTCTGGCAGGGGGAAGGCTACACCTTC.

The chain joins TRBV6-6 to TRBJ2-1; 15 bases agree with TRBD2. Germline CDR1 MNHNY, CDR2 SVGAGI (reference sequence). There are 18 residues in the CDR3. V was pared by 5 bases and J by 2 bases, with 7 bases of the junction left unmatched. In nucleotides, the CDR3 is TGTGCCAGCAGTCGTCGGCGGACTAGCGGGGGGGCCTACAATGAGCAGTTCTTC. It specifies CASSRRRTSGGAYNEQFF.

V usage is TRBV2 and J usage is TRBJ1-1; D is ambiguous. The CDR3 extends over 13 amino acids. V lost 5 bases, J lost 7 bases, and 14 bases lay in between. Germline CDR1 SNHLY, CDR2 FYNNEI. In DNA, the CDR3 is TGTGCCAGCAGTCACGCCGGGGATGGTGAAGCTTTCTTT. It is translated as CASSHAGDGEAFF.

The CDR3 region has the DNA TGTGCCAGCAGTTTTAATCCCCGAAACGCGGGCTTTAATGAAAAACTGTTTTTT. Amino acid sequence: CASSFNPRNAGFNEKLFF. This chain links TRBV7-9 with TRBJ1-4; no clear D. This CDR3 is 18 amino acids long. Germline assignment: CDR1 SEHNR and CDR2 FQNEAQ (reference sequence). Trimming pared 6 bases from V and 4 bases from J, leaving 24 bases between.

The rearrangement joins TRBV2 to TRBJ1-2; TRBD1 matches at 9 bases. Germline V gene lookup returns CDR1 SNHLY and CDR2 FYNNEI. CDR3 size: 16 residues. The ends lost 5 bases at V and 3 bases at J; junction bases unmatched: 10. CDR3 DNA: TGTGCCAGCAGTACTACCGGGACAGGGTGGGACTATGGCTACACCTTC. This translates into CASSTTGTGWDYGYTF.

The table lists this clone with a count of one. The V call is TRBV9, the J call TRBJ1-2; 7 bases align to TRBD1. This CDR3 comprises 15 residues. The germline V gene encodes CDR1 SGDLS and CDR2 YYNGEE. V shed 4 bases and J 8 bases; nucleotides not matched to a gene: 14. The CDR3 DNA is TGTGCCAGCAGCCCAGGGACAGAGAAGGACTGGGGCTACACCTTC. Translated: CASSPGTEKDWGYTF. Full variable domain (outside the CDR3, taken from reference TRBV9 and TRBJ1-2): DSGVTQTPKHLITATGQRVTLRCSPRSGDLSVYWYQQSLDQGLQFLIQYYNGEERAKGNILERFSAQQFPDLHSELNLSSLELGDSALYFCASSPGTEKDWGYTFGSGTRLTVV.

The rearrangement uses TRBV19 and TRBJ2-3, with 9 bases lining up with TRBD2. V dropped 5 bases and J dropped 2; count of bases not matched to a gene: 5. The CDR3 length is 15 residues. Germline loops: CDR1 LNHDA, CDR2 SQIVND (reference sequence). CDR3 nucleotides: TGTGCCAGTAGTCCGACTAGCGGAGTCACAGATACGCAGTATTTT. Translation: CASSPTSGVTDTQYF.

This sequence joins TRBV2 and TRBJ2-2; 7 bases map to TRBD1. The V segment lost 6 bases and the J segment 3 bases; nucleotides outside the gene matches: 1. This CDR3 region has 13 residues. Germline V gives CDR1 SNHLY, CDR2 FYNNEI. Here the CDR3 DNA reads TGTGCCAGCAGGGACAGGTACACCGGGGAGCTGTTTTTT. Its translation is CASRDRYTGELFF.

The chain has TRBV7-9 and TRBJ1-4; D perhaps matches TRBD1 (6 bases). V was cut by 5 bases and J by 8 bases, with 18 bases left in between. This CDR3 has 15 amino acids. Germline CDR1 SEHNR, CDR2 FQNEAQ (reference sequence). CDR3 sequence: CASSPSGGAGEKLFF. The CDR3 nucleotides are TGTGCCAGCAGCCCTTCTGGGGGGGCTGGGGAAAAACTGTTTTTT.

The J gene is TRBJ1-2, the V gene TRBV3-1 (or the pseudogene TRBV3-2); tentatively, D is TRBD1 (5 bases). The V end lost 3 bases, the J end lost 1 base, and 12 bases lay between the germline ends. The CDR3 spans 15 residues. Germline V lookup: CDR1 LGHDT, CDR2 YNNKEL (reference sequence). The CDR3 protein is CASSHPWGGNYGYTF. In DNA, the CDR3 is TGTGCCAGCAGCCATCCCTGGGGGGGTAACTATGGCTACACCTTC.

This clone is a singleton in its sample. CDR3 DNA sequence: TGTGCCAGCAGCTTACCCCAGACTAGCATACAAGAGACCCAGTACTTC. Translation gives CASSLPQTSIQETQYF. This chain joins TRBV7-8 and TRBJ2-5, with TRBD2 identical over 7 bases. Trimming at V came to 2 bases and at J to 2 bases, leaving 8 bases not matched to a gene. The CDR3 is 16 amino acids. The germline V gene has CDR1 SGHVS and CDR2 FQNEAQ.